What follows are 15 T cell receptor beta chains derived from one specimen sequenced in a study of OX40 agonist ivuxolimab in advanced cancers. Produced via immunoSEQ multiplex PCR; TCRdb's table is partial and in-frame only. Here the sample spans approximately 8,200 clones, 86% being singletons. Specimen: CD4+ or CD8+ T cells sorted from blood, collected in a trial of the OX40 agonist ivuxolimab. These receptors originate from an adult with an advanced solid tumor such as melanoma, head and neck, liver or kidney cancer.

This chain joins TRBV29-1 and TRBJ2-5, with D possibly being TRBD2 (5 bases). V was shortened by 5 bases and J by 4 bases, with 14 bases between the two germline ends. The CDR3 runs to 13 residues. Per the germline V gene, CDR1 is SQVTM and CDR2 is ANQGSEA. The CDR3 DNA is TGCAGCGTTCTGATGGCCGGGGTAGAGACCCAGTACTTC. The encoded protein is CSVLMAGVETQYF.

The chain recombines TRBV5-6 with TRBJ2-3; 7 bases fit TRBD2. Germline V gene data show CDR1 as SGHDT and CDR2 as YYEEEE. The CDR3 is 14 amino acids. J gave up 1 base and V 2 bases, and 1 base lay outside the gene matches. In DNA, the CDR3 is TGTGCCAGCAGCTTCCGGGGGGGCACAGATACGCAGTATTTT. This encodes CASSFRGGTDTQYF.

This chain connects TRBV5-4 to TRBJ2-1; TRBD2 matches 9 bases. After removal of 0 bases from V and 0 bases from J, the junction contained 7 bases not matched to a gene. The length of the CDR3 is 18 residues. CDR1 is SGHNT, CDR2 YYREEE, per germline (reference sequence). The DNA for the CDR3 is TGTGCCAGCAGCTTGGCCCGTCCAGCGGGGGGCTCCTACAATGAGCAGTTCTTC. It translates to CASSLARPAGGSYNEQFF.

The chain uses TRBV19 and TRBJ1-4; D is possibly TRBD1 (5 bases). This CDR3 comprises 14 residues. V lost 6 bases and J lost 5, with 13 bases in between. Germline CDR1 reads LNHDA; CDR2 reads SQIVND (reference sequence). The CDR3 reads CASSNRDRNEKLFF. The CDR3, as DNA: TGTGCCAGTAGCAATCGGGACCGAAATGAAAAACTGTTTTTT.

V usage is TRBV15 and J usage is TRBJ2-4; no clear D. V lost 5 bases and J 0 bases, leaving 11 bases between the germline ends. Germline CDR1 LNHNV, CDR2 YYDKDF (reference sequence). The CDR3 has 15 residues. CDR3 sequence: CATSSFHLAKNIQYF. Here the CDR3 DNA reads TGTGCCACCAGCTCCTTTCACCTAGCCAAAAACATTCAGTACTTC.

V usage is TRBV12-2 and J usage is TRBJ2-7; TRBD1 is taken as the D call from the table, unchecked against the DNA. TRBV12-2 constitutes a pseudogene. The CDR3 covers 15 residues. The CDR3 DNA reads TGTGCAAGTCGAAAGGAGAGGACAGGGTTGCACGAGCAGTACTTC. Amino acids: CASRKERTGLHEQYF.

This clone was counted once. The J gene is TRBJ1-6, the V gene TRBV27, with D maybe TRBD1 (5 bases). Trimming shortened V by 6 bases and J by 6 bases, and 12 bases separated the two germline ends. This CDR3 has 14 residues. Germline-derived CDR1 and CDR2 are MNHEY and SMNVEV (reference sequence). In DNA form, the CDR3 reads TGTGCCAGCAGGGGGCAGGGTCGTAATTCACCCCTCCACTTT. Its translation is CASRGQGRNSPLHF.

The chain employs TRBV7-9 and TRBJ1-2, with D unclear. Per the germline V gene, CDR1 is SEHNR and CDR2 is FQNEAQ (reference sequence). CDR3 length equals 12 residues. V dropped 5 bases and J dropped 6 bases, with 10 bases sitting between them. The CDR3 here is CASSLDLDGYTF. DNA of the CDR3: TGTGCCAGCAGCCTGGACCTAGATGGCTACACCTTC. The whole variable domain, remainder taken from reference TRBV7-9 and TRBJ1-2, is DTGVSQNPRHKITKRGQNVTFRCDPISEHNRLYWYRQTLGQGPEFLTYFQNEAQLEKSRLLSDRFSAERPKGSFSTLEIQRTEQGDSAMYLCASSLDLDGYTFGSGTRLTVV.

This sequence joins TRBV27 and TRBJ2-7, with TRBD1 identical over 7 bases. The ends lost 6 bases at V and 3 bases at J; junction bases unmatched: 8. The CDR3 contains 14 residues. CDR1 and CDR2 (germline): MNHEY, SMNVEV (reference sequence). CDR3 amino acids: CASSPGQTNYEQYF. The DNA of the CDR3 is TGTGCCAGCAGCCCGGGACAGACTAACTACGAGCAGTACTTC.

The chain is built from TRBV9 and TRBJ1-2; a weak D match, TRBD1 (6 bases). Germline CDR1 SGDLS, CDR2 YYNGEE. The CDR3 has 15 residues. V lost 4 bases and J lost 1, with 14 bases in between. The CDR3 loop is CASSPTGNGNYGYTF. As DNA, the CDR3 is TGTGCCAGCAGCCCTACAGGGAATGGTAACTATGGCTACACCTTC.

J is TRBJ2-7 and V is TRBV4-1; maybe TRBD2 (5 bases). The CDR3 runs to 17 residues. In germline, CDR1 is MGHRA, CDR2 YSYEKL. V was cut by 2 bases and J by 2 bases, with 19 bases left in between. The CDR3 spells CASSQPRTALTPYEQYF. DNA of the CDR3: TGCGCCAGCAGCCAACCCCGGACTGCTCTCACCCCCTACGAGCAGTACTTC.

The chain has TRBV7-9 and TRBJ1-4, with D maybe TRBD1 (6 bases). Germline CDR1 reads SEHNR; CDR2 reads FQNEAQ (reference sequence). The V and J ends lost 6 bases and 5 bases respectively, with 16 bases between them. The CDR3 runs 15 residues. This chain's CDR3 is CASRMAGTPNEKLFF. For the CDR3, the DNA is TGTGCCAGCAGAATGGCCGGGACACCGAATGAAAAACTGTTTTTT.

V usage is TRBV25-1 and J usage is TRBJ1-2; 9 nucleotides agree with TRBD1. With V trimmed by 1 base and J by 5 bases, 5 bases remained unmatched. The CDR3 is 15 amino acids. Germline CDR1 reads MGHDK; CDR2 reads SYGVNS. The CDR3 is CASSESDRGRYGYTF. The CDR3, as DNA: TGTGCCAGCAGTGAATCGGACAGGGGCAGATATGGCTACACCTTC.

The rearrangement joins TRBV9 to TRBJ2-3; TRBD1 is a possible D gene (6 bases). With 4 bases removed from V and 5 bases from J, the gap between germline ends came to 14 bases. The CDR3 is made up of 14 amino acids. In germline, CDR1 is SGDLS, CDR2 YYNGEE. This chain's CDR3 is CASSRNRAKDTQYF. CDR3 DNA: TGTGCCAGCAGCAGGAACAGGGCGAAAGATACGCAGTATTTT.

The chain employs TRBV18 and TRBJ2-3; unclear D gene. Germline CDR1 KGHSH, CDR2 LQKENI. This CDR3 comprises 15 residues. V lost 3 bases and J lost 2, with 12 bases in between. The CDR3 DNA sequence: TGTGCCAGCTCACCTACCGTGGGGTCCACAGATACGCAGTATTTT. It is translated as CASSPTVGSTDTQYF.